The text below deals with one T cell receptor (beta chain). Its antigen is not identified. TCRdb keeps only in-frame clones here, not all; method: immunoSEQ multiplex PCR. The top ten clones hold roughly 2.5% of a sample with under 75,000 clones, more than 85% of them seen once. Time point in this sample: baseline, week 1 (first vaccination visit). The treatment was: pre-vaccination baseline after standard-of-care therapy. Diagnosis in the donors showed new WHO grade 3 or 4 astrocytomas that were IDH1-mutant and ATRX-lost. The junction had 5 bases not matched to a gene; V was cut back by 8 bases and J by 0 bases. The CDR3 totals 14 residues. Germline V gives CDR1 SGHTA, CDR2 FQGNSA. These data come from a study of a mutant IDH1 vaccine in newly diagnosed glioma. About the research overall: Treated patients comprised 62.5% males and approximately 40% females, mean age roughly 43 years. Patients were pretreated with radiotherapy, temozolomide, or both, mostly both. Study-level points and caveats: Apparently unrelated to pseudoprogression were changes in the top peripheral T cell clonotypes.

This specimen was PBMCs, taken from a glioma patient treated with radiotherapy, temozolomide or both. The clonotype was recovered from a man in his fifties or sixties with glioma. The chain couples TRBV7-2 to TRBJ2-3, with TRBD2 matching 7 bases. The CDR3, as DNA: TGTGCCAGCCGACTAGCAGCTAGCACAGATACGCAGTATTTT. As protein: CASRLAASTDTQYF.